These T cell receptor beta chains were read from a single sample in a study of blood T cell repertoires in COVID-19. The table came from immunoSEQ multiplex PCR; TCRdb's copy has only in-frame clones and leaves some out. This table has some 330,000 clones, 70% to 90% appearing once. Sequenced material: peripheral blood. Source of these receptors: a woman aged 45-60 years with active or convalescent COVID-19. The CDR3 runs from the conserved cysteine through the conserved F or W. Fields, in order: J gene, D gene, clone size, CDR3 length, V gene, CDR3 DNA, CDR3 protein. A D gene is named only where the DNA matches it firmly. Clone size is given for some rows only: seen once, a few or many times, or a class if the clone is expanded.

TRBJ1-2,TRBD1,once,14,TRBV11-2,TGTGCCAGCAGCTTAGAACAGGGGGTCGTAGGCTACACCTTC,CASSLEQGVVGYTF
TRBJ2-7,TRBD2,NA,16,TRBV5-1,TGCGCCAGCAGCTTAACTAGACTAGCGGGAGGGTACGAGCAGTACTTC,CASSLTRLAGGYEQYF
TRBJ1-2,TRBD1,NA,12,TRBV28,TGTGCCTCCCAGGACAGGAACTATGGCTACACCTTC,CASQDRNYGYTF
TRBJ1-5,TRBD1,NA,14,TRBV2,TGTGCCAGCAGAGCAATACAGGGGAGGCAGCCCCAGCATTTT,CASRAIQGRQPQHF
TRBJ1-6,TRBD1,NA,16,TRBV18,TGTGCCAGCTCACTCATTCAGGGACAGGGAGATTCACCCCTCCACTTT,CASSLIQGQGDSPLHF
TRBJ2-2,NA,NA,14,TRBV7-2,TGTGCCAGCAGCTTCACAGGGGGGGCCGGGGAGCTGTTTTTT,CASSFTGGAGELFF
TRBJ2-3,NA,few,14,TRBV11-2,TGTGCCAGCAGCTGGCGGGGGCGCACAGATACGCAGTATTTT,CASSWRGRTDTQYF
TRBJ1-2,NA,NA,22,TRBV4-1,TGCGCCAGCAGCCAAGAGACTTTGTGGGAGGGACAACGAACCGTTTTTAACTATGGCTACACCTTC,CASSQETLWEGQRTVFNYGYTF
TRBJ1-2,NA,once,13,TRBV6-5,TGTGCCAGCAGAATACACAGGGAATTCGGCTACACCTTC,CASRIHREFGYTF
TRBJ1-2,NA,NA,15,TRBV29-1,TGCAGCGTTGAAGACGGGGGAACAGGCCCCTATGGCTACACCTTC,CSVEDGGTGPYGYTF
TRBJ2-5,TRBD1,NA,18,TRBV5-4,TGTGCCAGCAGCTTGGCTTTGTCCGGGACAGGCAAACGAGAGACCCAGTACTTC,CASSLALSGTGKRETQYF
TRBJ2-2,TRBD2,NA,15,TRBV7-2,TGTGCCAGCAGCATAAGCGGGGCGGGTACCGGGGAGCTGTTTTTT,CASSISGAGTGELFF
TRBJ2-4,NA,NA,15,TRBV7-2,TGTGCCAGCAGCCTCGGAGGCCCTGCGGAGAACATTCAGTACTTC,CASSLGGPAENIQYF
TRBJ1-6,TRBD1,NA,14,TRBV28,TGTGCCAGCAGTTTTGGACAGGGAGGCTCACCCCTCCACTTT,CASSFGQGGSPLHF
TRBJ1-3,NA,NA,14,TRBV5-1,TGCGCCAGCAGCTTGTACGGCTCTGGAAACACCATATATTTT,CASSLYGSGNTIYF
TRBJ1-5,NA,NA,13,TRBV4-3,TGCGCCAGCAGCCCCAGACAATACCAGCCCCAGCATTTT,CASSPRQYQPQHF
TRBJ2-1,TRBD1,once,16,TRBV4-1,TGCGCCAGCAGCCAAGATGGGACAGGGGTTTACAATGAGCAGTTCTTC,CASSQDGTGVYNEQFF
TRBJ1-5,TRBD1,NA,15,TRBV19,TGTGCCAGTAGTTTCATCAAGGGGGCAAATCAGCCCCAGCATTTT,CASSFIKGANQPQHF
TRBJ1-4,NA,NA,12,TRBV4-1,TGCGCCAGCAGCCAAGCAAATGAAAAACTGTTTTTT,CASSQANEKLFF
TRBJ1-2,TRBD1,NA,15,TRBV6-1,TGTGCCAGCAGTGATAGGGGGCTGGCTAACTATGGCTACACCTTC,CASSDRGLANYGYTF
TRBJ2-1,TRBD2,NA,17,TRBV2,TGTGCCAGCAGTACTCTTAGCGGGCGTCTCTCCTACAATGAGCAGTTCTTC,CASSTLSGRLSYNEQFF
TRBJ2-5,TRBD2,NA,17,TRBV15,TGTGCCACCAGCAGAGATCGTACAGCGGGGGGACAAGAGACCCAGTACTTC,CATSRDRTAGGQETQYF
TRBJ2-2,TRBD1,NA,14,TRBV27,TGTGCCAGCAGTAAACAGGGGGCGACCGGGGAGCTGTTTTTT,CASSKQGATGELFF